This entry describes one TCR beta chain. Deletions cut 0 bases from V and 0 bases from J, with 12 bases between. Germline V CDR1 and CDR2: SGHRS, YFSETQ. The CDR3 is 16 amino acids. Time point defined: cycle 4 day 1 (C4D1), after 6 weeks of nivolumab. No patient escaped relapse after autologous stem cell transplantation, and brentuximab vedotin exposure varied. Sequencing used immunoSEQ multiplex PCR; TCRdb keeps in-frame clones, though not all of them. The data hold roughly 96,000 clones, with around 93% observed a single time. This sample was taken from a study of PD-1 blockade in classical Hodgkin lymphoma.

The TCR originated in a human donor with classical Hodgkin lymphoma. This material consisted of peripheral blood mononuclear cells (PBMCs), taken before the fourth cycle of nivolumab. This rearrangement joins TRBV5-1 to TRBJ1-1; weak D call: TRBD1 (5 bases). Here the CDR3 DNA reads TGCGCCAGCAGCTTGGACTCGGGACTAATGAACACTGAAGCTTTCTTT. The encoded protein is CASSLDSGLMNTEAFF.